This is a list of T cell receptor beta chains from one sample in a study of blood T cell repertoires in COVID-19. Produced via immunoSEQ multiplex PCR; TCRdb's table is partial and in-frame only. The sample lists roughly 160,000 clones, 88% occurring once. The sample taken for sequencing was peripheral blood. These receptors came from a man aged 45-60 years who had recovered from COVID-19. Both conserved end residues are trimmed from each CDR3. The size entry is marked missing in some rows and otherwise reads once, few, many or a size class.

CDR3 protein | V gene | CDR3 length | clone size
ASQAGNEQY | TRBV2 | 9 | .
SVGELAGNEQY | TRBV29-1 | 11 | .
ASSRQGGNSPLH | TRBV6-5 | 12 | .
ASSSLQGTTYEQY | TRBV27 | 13 | .
ASSFGGQGTGEQY | TRBV5-1 | 13 | .
ASSVDRGPNQPQH | TRBV6-5 | 13 | .
ASSLERVNEQY | TRBV11-2 | 11 | .
ASSLVGGGAHTGELF | TRBV5-4 | 15 | .
ASGKGANTEAF | TRBV21-1 | 11 | .
ASSLSLSGAYLEQY | TRBV27 | 14 | .
ASSVLSSGARGNEQF | TRBV9 | 15 | .
ASSRGQGGSNEQF | TRBV3-1/TRBV3-2 | 13 | .
ASSLRTSGSSSYNEQF | TRBV5-1 | 16 | .
ASSIGGGTDTQY | TRBV19 | 12 | .
ASSGQYGYT | TRBV12-3/TRBV12-4 | 9 | .
AIGTGGANTGELF | TRBV10-3 | 13 | .
ASRTSGRASTDTQY | TRBV5-4 | 14 | .
ASSSLRGQGGDTEAF | TRBV19 | 15 | .
ASSYRATEAF | TRBV19 | 10 | .
ASRNSLAVGEQF | TRBV6-5 | 12 | .
ASTQRGQSYEQY | TRBV6-5 | 12 | .
ASSGRLAGGVLSSYEQY | TRBV11-2 | 17 | .
ASSPLAGSNYGYT | TRBV6-6 | 13 | once
ASSLTTGAKETQY | TRBV4-1 | 13 | .
ASSERGHTGELF | TRBV6-6 | 12 | .
ASGGQNYQPQH | TRBV7-2 | 11 | .
ASSLRGTGSYEQY | TRBV27 | 13 | .
ASSSDSGYEQY | TRBV5-5 | 11 | .
ASSLARQVNTEAF | TRBV28 | 13 | .
ASSETGSGANVLT | TRBV25-1 | 13 | .
ARSLGTGRHEKLF | TRBV5-3 | 13 | .
ATFTGTSYEQY | TRBV10-2 | 11 | .
ASSYSPGNLYEQY | TRBV6-5 | 13 | .
ASSPPGTGRTDTQY | TRBV7-9 | 14 | .
ASSSPDRAYEQY | TRBV7-2 | 12 | .
ASSSGTSGWVTDTQY | TRBV11-2 | 15 | .
ASSPSTGGDEQY | TRBV28 | 12 | .
ASSVATEAF | TRBV2 | 9 | few
ASSRDRGPGADTQY | TRBV7-9 | 14 | .
ASSLVGGPSSYNEQF | TRBV5-6 | 15 | few
ATSRVKGGFYGYT | TRBV15 | 13 | .
ASSLTGTGNTEAF | TRBV7-2 | 13 | few
ASSFNRNTEAF | TRBV5-1 | 11 | .
ATSDLAGLNTGELF | TRBV24-1 | 14 | .
ASSPGQFTTGELF | TRBV11-2 | 13 | few
ASSPGQGTNTEAF | TRBV21-1 | 13 | .
ASRVPIGTGYGYT | TRBV19 | 13 | .
ASSPATVLQETQY | TRBV6-5 | 13 | .